One and the same sample provided the 8 T cell receptor beta chains below, sequenced in a study of blood T cells in healthy people across ages. With a J-beta primer mix and a sample-barcoded 5' primer, a second PCR ran about 7 to 12 cycles. Via MiXCR, TCRdb re-called the 5' RACE reads, giving one row per CDR3 protein. The sample yields more than 650,000 distinct CDR3 sequences, less than 70% seen once. Sequences were obtained from blood. These receptors were collected from a man at least 80 years old in good health.

Details on this clonotype: Given a much more abundant clone one base away, this may be a read error. The chain is built from TRBV20-1 and TRBJ2-5; D is possibly TRBD2 (6 bases). TRBJ2-1 explains the end of the DNA better; the J call may be wrong. Germline CDR1 and CDR2: DFQATT and SNEGSKA (reference sequence). The CDR3 covers 12 residues. The CDR3 DNA is TGCAGTGCTACGGGAGTCCAAGAGACCCAGTTCTTC. Translated: CSATGVQETQFF.

V is TRBV6-6 and J is TRBJ2-7; D remains ambiguous. Germline-derived CDR1 and CDR2 are MNHNY and SVGAGI (reference sequence). The CDR3 totals 13 residues. V lost 6 bases and J 0 bases, leaving 9 bases between the germline ends. CDR3 protein: CASRPLVSYEQYF. The CDR3 nucleotides are TGTGCCAGCAGACCTCTAGTCTCCTACGAGCAGTACTTC.

The table lists this clonotype with a few counts. This chain links TRBV20-1 with TRBJ2-1, with D possibly TRBD2 on 6 matching bases. V lost 3 bases, J lost 1 base, and 16 bases lay in between. The CDR3 extends over 16 amino acids. The V gene's germline CDR1 is DFQATT and CDR2 SNEGSKA (reference sequence). The CDR3 reads CSASMRRGISYNEQFF. Here the CDR3 DNA reads TGCAGTGCTAGTATGCGCCGGGGGATATCCTACAATGAGCAGTTCTTC.

The chain links TRBV20-1 to TRBJ1-5; a possible D gene is TRBD1 (5 bases). Germline V CDR1 and CDR2: DFQATT, SNEGSKA (reference sequence). V was trimmed by 0 bases and J by 5 bases, leaving 8 bases between them. The length of the CDR3 is 13 residues. As DNA, the CDR3 is TGCAGTGCTAGAGAAGTGGGGGATCAGCCCCAGCATTTT. The encoded protein is CSAREVGDQPQHF.

V gene TRBV5-1 combines with J gene TRBJ1-2; D remains unclear. Trimming took off 1 base at V and 1 base at J, with 5 bases between the two ends. The CDR3 runs 13 residues. Germline V gene data show CDR1 as SGHRS and CDR2 as YFSETQ. The CDR3 here is CASSLYSNYGYTF. The DNA of the CDR3 is TGCGCCAGCAGCTTGTACAGTAACTATGGCTACACCTTC.

The gene calls are TRBV7-9 and TRBJ2-7; 11 bases match TRBD1. V lost 5 bases and J lost 5; bases outside the gene matches: 11. The CDR3 sequence is 16 residues long. Germline CDR1 and CDR2: SEHNR and FQNEAQ (reference sequence). Here the CDR3 DNA reads TGTGCCAGCAGCCCAGACTGGACAGGGGGCAGGAACGAGCAGTACTTC. Its protein is CASSPDWTGGRNEQYF.

V gene TRBV13 combines with J gene TRBJ1-4; D unresolved. V shed 5 bases and J shed 4 bases, with 8 bases lying between them. The CDR3 length is 13 residues. The germline V gene encodes CDR1 PRHDT and CDR2 FYEKMQ (reference sequence). CDR3 in DNA: TGTGCCAGCAGCCGACGGATTAATGAAAAACTGTTTTTT. Translated: CASSRRINEKLFF.

This clonotype was detected ten times or more. This chain joins TRBV29-1 and TRBJ2-5; 7 bases are a match to TRBD2. CDR1 and CDR2 (germline): SQVTM, ANQGSEA. The CDR3 spans 12 residues. Losses at the gene ends were 1 base for V and 4 bases for J; bases not matched to a gene: 0. This chain's CDR3 is CSVEGGGETQYF. Written as DNA, the CDR3 is TGCAGCGTTGAAGGCGGGGGAGAGACCCAGTACTTC.